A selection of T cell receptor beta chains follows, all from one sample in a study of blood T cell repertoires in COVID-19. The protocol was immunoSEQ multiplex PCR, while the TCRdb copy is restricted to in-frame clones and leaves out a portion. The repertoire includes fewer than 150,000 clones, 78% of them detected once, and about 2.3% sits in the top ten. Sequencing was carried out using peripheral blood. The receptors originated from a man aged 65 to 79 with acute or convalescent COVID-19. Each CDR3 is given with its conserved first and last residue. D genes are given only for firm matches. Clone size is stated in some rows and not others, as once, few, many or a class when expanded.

CDR3 protein: CASSRTSSGEQYF; CDR3 DNA: TGTGCCAGCAGCCGGACTAGTTCGGGCGAGCAGTACTTC; J gene: TRBJ2-7; D gene: TRBD2; clone size: -; V gene: TRBV3-1/TRBV3-2
CDR3 protein: CASSDPAGGGYNEQFF; CDR3 DNA: TGCGCCAGCAGCGACCCAGCGGGGGGAGGCTACAATGAGCAGTTCTTC; J gene: TRBJ2-1; D gene: TRBD2; clone size: -; V gene: TRBV5-1
CDR3 protein: CASSQVESGYTF; CDR3 DNA: TGTGCCAGCAGCCAAGTGGAGAGTGGCTACACCTTC; J gene: TRBJ1-2; D gene: -; clone size: -; V gene: TRBV3-1/TRBV3-2
CDR3 protein: CASSQGGRGADTQYF; CDR3 DNA: TGCGCCAGCAGCCAGGGGGGCAGGGGGGCAGATACGCAGTATTTT; J gene: TRBJ2-3; D gene: -; clone size: -; V gene: TRBV4-1
CDR3 protein: CASSFDPGQVGAYEQYF; CDR3 DNA: TGCGCCAGCAGCTTTGACCCGGGACAGGTTGGGGCCTACGAGCAGTACTTC; J gene: TRBJ2-7; D gene: TRBD1; clone size: -; V gene: TRBV5-1
CDR3 protein: CASSPRRGRDWNQPQHF; CDR3 DNA: TGTGCCAGTAGTCCTCGAAGGGGCAGGGACTGGAATCAGCCCCAGCATTTT; J gene: TRBJ1-5; D gene: -; clone size: -; V gene: TRBV19
CDR3 protein: CASSPAPPGGSTDTQYF; CDR3 DNA: TGTGCCAGCAGCCCGGCCCCCCCGGGGGGGAGCACAGATACGCAGTATTTT; J gene: TRBJ2-3; D gene: TRBD2; clone size: once; V gene: TRBV7-3
CDR3 protein: CASSLDLAYQPQHF; CDR3 DNA: TGTGCCAGCAGCTTGGATTTAGCTTATCAGCCCCAGCATTTT; J gene: TRBJ1-5; D gene: -; clone size: -; V gene: TRBV5-5
CDR3 protein: CASSSRDRGSYEQYF; CDR3 DNA: TGTGCCAGCAGCTCCCGGGACAGGGGGTCCTACGAGCAGTACTTC; J gene: TRBJ2-7; D gene: TRBD1; clone size: -; V gene: TRBV4-2
CDR3 protein: CASSVESNQPQHF; CDR3 DNA: TGTGCCAGCAGCGTAGAAAGCAATCAGCCCCAGCATTTT; J gene: TRBJ1-5; D gene: -; clone size: once; V gene: TRBV2
CDR3 protein: CASRTPSGGGTEAFF; CDR3 DNA: TGTGCCAGTAGGACGCCGAGTGGAGGTGGCACTGAAGCTTTCTTT; J gene: TRBJ1-1; D gene: -; clone size: -; V gene: TRBV19
CDR3 protein: CASSLVWRGGPLDEQFF; CDR3 DNA: TGTGCCAGCAGCTTAGTTTGGCGGGGGGGCCCTTTGGATGAGCAGTTCTTC; J gene: TRBJ2-1; D gene: TRBD2; clone size: -; V gene: TRBV7-9
CDR3 protein: CATSDPTWGGETQYF; CDR3 DNA: TGTGCCACCAGTGATCCAACTTGGGGGGGTGAGACCCAGTACTTC; J gene: TRBJ2-5; D gene: TRBD2; clone size: once; V gene: TRBV24-1
CDR3 protein: CASSTRRGSANEKLFF; CDR3 DNA: TGTGCCAGCAGCACCCGCCGGGGGTCGGCTAATGAAAAACTGTTTTTT; J gene: TRBJ1-4; D gene: -; clone size: -; V gene: TRBV5-6
CDR3 protein: CASSLTRGGGTYNEQFF; CDR3 DNA: TGCGCCAGCAGCTTGACACGTGGCGGGGGGACGTACAATGAGCAGTTCTTC; J gene: TRBJ2-1; D gene: TRBD2; clone size: many; V gene: TRBV5-1
CDR3 protein: CASSAQGTEAFF; CDR3 DNA: TGTGCCAGCTCGGCCCAGGGCACTGAAGCTTTCTTT; J gene: TRBJ1-1; D gene: -; clone size: -; V gene: TRBV18
CDR3 protein: CASGLSLSGVDGYTF; CDR3 DNA: TGTGCTAGTGGTTTGTCCCTCTCAGGGGTCGATGGCTACACCTTC; J gene: TRBJ1-2; D gene: -; clone size: -; V gene: TRBV12-5
CDR3 protein: CASSLDGGASYEQYF; CDR3 DNA: TGCGCCAGCAGCTTGGATGGCGGGGCCTCCTACGAGCAGTACTTC; J gene: TRBJ2-7; D gene: -; clone size: -; V gene: TRBV5-1
CDR3 protein: CASSLGALGNQPQHF; CDR3 DNA: TGCGCCAGCAGCTTGGGGGCCCTTGGCAATCAGCCCCAGCATTTT; J gene: TRBJ1-5; D gene: -; clone size: -; V gene: TRBV5-1
CDR3 protein: CARDSKSRGYTF; CDR3 DNA: TGCGCCAGGGACTCGAAATCGAGGGGCTACACCTTC; J gene: TRBJ1-2; D gene: -; clone size: -; V gene: TRBV4-3
CDR3 protein: CAWSPGREDSPLHF; CDR3 DNA: TGTGCCTGGAGTCCGGGCAGGGAAGATTCACCCCTCCACTTT; J gene: TRBJ1-6; D gene: -; clone size: -; V gene: TRBV30
CDR3 protein: CACSYSLGWDQPQHF; CDR3 DNA: TGTGCCTGCAGTTACTCACTGGGCTGGGATCAGCCCCAGCATTTT; J gene: TRBJ1-5; D gene: -; clone size: -; V gene: TRBV6-5
CDR3 protein: CAISGRGNTEAFF; CDR3 DNA: TGTGCCATCAGTGGCCGGGGAAATACTGAAGCTTTCTTT; J gene: TRBJ1-1; D gene: -; clone size: -; V gene: TRBV10-3
CDR3 protein: CASSLSVPRAAFF; CDR3 DNA: TGTGCCAGCAGTTTATCCGTACCCCGTGCGGCTTTCTTT; J gene: TRBJ1-1; D gene: -; clone size: once; V gene: TRBV12-3/TRBV12-4
CDR3 protein: CASSRKRWTGTYEQYF; CDR3 DNA: TGTGCCAGCAGCCGGAAGCGCTGGACAGGGACCTACGAGCAGTACTTC; J gene: TRBJ2-7; D gene: TRBD1; clone size: -; V gene: TRBV3-1/TRBV3-2
CDR3 protein: CASSNPGRGRKPRYEQYF; CDR3 DNA: TGTGCCAGCAGCAACCCAGGCAGGGGGCGTAAGCCTCGTTACGAGCAGTACTTC; J gene: TRBJ2-7; D gene: TRBD1; clone size: once; V gene: TRBV7-6
CDR3 protein: CASSVLAGEDTQYF; CDR3 DNA: TGTGCCAGCAGCGTTCTAGCGGGGGAAGATACGCAGTATTTT; J gene: TRBJ2-3; D gene: TRBD2; clone size: -; V gene: TRBV9
CDR3 protein: CASSGSRVGTEAFF; CDR3 DNA: TGTGCCAGCAGTGGCAGCAGGGTGGGCACTGAAGCTTTCTTT; J gene: TRBJ1-1; D gene: -; clone size: -; V gene: TRBV2
CDR3 protein: CASSPRGRGDTQYF; CDR3 DNA: TGTGCCAGCAGCCCGAGGGGGCGGGGAGATACGCAGTATTTT; J gene: TRBJ2-3; D gene: -; clone size: -; V gene: TRBV5-4
CDR3 protein: CAISNRDRGNNQPQHF; CDR3 DNA: TGTGCCATCAGTAACCGGGACAGGGGAAACAATCAGCCCCAGCATTTT; J gene: TRBJ1-5; D gene: TRBD1; clone size: -; V gene: TRBV10-3
CDR3 protein: CASSYGLRNTGELFF; CDR3 DNA: TGTGCCAGCAGTTACGGGCTCAGGAACACCGGGGAGCTGTTTTTT; J gene: TRBJ2-2; D gene: -; clone size: once; V gene: TRBV6-5
CDR3 protein: CASSLFNSGKNIQYF; CDR3 DNA: TGTGCCAGCAGCTTATTTAACTCAGGAAAAAACATTCAGTACTTC; J gene: TRBJ2-4; D gene: -; clone size: -; V gene: TRBV7-2
CDR3 protein: CASSPGQVFGNTEAFF; CDR3 DNA: TGTGCCAGTAGCCCGGGACAGGTGTTTGGGAACACTGAAGCTTTCTTT; J gene: TRBJ1-1; D gene: TRBD1; clone size: -; V gene: TRBV19
CDR3 protein: CASSLNAGLTGELFF; CDR3 DNA: TGTGCCAGCAGCTTAAATGCGGGACTCACCGGGGAGCTGTTTTTT; J gene: TRBJ2-2; D gene: -; clone size: -; V gene: TRBV7-3
CDR3 protein: CASSEVLGTLSTEAFF; CDR3 DNA: TGTGCCAGCAGTGAAGTATTGGGGACATTGAGTACTGAAGCTTTCTTT; J gene: TRBJ1-1; D gene: -; clone size: -; V gene: TRBV6-1